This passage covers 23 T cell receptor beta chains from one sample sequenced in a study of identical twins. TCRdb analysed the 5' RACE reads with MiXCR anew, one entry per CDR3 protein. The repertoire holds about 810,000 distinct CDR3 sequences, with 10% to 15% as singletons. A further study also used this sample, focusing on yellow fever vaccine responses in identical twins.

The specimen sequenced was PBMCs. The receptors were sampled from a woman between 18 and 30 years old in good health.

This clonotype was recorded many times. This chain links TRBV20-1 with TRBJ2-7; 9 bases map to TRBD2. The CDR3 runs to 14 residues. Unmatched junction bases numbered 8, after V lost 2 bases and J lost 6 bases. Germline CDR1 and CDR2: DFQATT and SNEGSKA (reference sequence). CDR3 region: CSARKVAGAVEQYF. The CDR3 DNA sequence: TGCAGTGCTAGAAAGGTAGCGGGAGCTGTCGAGCAGTACTTC.

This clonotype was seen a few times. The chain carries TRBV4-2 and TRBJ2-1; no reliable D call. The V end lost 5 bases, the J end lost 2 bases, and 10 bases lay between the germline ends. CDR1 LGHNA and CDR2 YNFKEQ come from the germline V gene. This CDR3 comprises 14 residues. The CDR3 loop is CASSGDGPYNEQFF. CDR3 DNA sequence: TGTGCCAGCAGCGGAGATGGCCCCTACAATGAGCAGTTCTTC.

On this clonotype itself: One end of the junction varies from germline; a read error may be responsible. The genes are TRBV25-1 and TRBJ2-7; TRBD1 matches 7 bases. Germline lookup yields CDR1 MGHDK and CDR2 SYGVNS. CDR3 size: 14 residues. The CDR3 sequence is CARSEARGPYEQYF. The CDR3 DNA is TGTGCCAGAAGTGAAGCGAGGGGGCCCTACGAGCAGTACTTC.

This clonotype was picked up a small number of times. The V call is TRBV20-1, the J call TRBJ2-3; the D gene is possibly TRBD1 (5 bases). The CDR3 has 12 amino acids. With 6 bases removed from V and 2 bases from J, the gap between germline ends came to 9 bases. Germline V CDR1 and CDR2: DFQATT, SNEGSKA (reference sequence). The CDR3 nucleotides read TGCAGTGCCTCGACAGACACAGATACGCAGTATTTT. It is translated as CSASTDTDTQYF.

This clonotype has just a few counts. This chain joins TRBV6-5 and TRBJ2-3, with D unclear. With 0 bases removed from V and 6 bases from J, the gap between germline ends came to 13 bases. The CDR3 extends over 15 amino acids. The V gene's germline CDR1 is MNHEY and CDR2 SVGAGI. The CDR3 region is CASSYSGQNRDTQYF. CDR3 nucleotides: TGTGCCAGCAGTTACTCTGGGCAGAATAGGGATACGCAGTATTTT.

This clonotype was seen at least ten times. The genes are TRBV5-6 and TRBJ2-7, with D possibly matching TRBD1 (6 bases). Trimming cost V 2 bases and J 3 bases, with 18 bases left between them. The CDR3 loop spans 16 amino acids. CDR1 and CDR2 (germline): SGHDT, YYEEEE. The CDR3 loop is CASSFAVTGANYEQYV. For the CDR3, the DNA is TGTGCCAGCAGCTTCGCCGTGACAGGAGCTAACTACGAGCAGTACGTC.

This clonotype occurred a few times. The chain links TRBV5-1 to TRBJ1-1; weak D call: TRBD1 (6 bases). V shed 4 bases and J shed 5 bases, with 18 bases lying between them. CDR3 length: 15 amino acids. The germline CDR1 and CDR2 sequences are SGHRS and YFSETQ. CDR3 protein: CASSPEGGARTEAFF. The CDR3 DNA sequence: TGCGCCAGCAGCCCCGAGGGGGGGGCGAGGACTGAAGCTTTCTTT.

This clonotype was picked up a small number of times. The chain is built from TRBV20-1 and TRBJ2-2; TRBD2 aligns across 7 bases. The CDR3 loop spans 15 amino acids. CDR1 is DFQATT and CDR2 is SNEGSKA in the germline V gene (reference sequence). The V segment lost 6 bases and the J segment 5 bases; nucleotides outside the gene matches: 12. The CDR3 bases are TGCAGTGCCCTCATTGGCGGGAGTGGGACCGGGGAGCTGTTTTTT. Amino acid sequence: CSALIGGSGTGELFF.

The CDR3 sequence: CATSDRGQETQYF. The CDR3 coding sequence is TGTGCCACCAGTGACAGGGGGCAAGAGACCCAGTACTTC. The chain is built from TRBV24-1 and TRBJ2-5; 7 bases map to TRBD1. This CDR3 region has 13 residues. Trimming at V came to 4 bases and at J to 2 bases, leaving 0 bases not matched to a gene. Germline CDR1 and CDR2: KGHDR and SFDVKD.

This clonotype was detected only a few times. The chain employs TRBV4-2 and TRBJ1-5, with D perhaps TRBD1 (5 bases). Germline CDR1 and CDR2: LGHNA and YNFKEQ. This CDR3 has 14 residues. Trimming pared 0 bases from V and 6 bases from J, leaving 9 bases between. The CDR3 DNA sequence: TGTGCCAGCAGCCAAGATTTGGGGACTCAGCCCCAGCATTTT. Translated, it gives CASSQDLGTQPQHF.

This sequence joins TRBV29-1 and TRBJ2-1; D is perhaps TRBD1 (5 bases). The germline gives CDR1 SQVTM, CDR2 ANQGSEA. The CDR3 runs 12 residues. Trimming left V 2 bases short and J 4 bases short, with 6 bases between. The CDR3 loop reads CSVEYRYNEQFF. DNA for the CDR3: TGCAGCGTTGAATACAGGTACAATGAGCAGTTCTTC.

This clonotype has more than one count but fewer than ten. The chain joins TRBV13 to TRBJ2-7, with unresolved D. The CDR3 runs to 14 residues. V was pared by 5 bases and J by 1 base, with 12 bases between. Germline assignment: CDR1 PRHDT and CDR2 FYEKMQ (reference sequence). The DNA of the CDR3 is TGTGCCAGCAGCGAGACTTCCAAGTCCTACGAGCAGTACTTC. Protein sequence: CASSETSKSYEQYF.

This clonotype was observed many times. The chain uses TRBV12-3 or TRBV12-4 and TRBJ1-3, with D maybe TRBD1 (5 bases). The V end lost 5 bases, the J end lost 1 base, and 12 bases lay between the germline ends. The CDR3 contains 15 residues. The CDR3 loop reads CASSPSKGSGNTIYF. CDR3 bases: TGTGCCAGCAGTCCATCTAAGGGGTCTGGAAACACCATATATTTT.

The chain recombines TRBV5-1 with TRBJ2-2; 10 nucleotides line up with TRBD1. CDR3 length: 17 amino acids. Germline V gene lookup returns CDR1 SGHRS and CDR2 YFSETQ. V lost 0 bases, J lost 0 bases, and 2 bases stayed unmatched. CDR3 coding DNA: TGCGCCAGCAGCTTGGGGGACAGGGGAACGAACACCGGGGAGCTGTTTTTT. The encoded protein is CASSLGDRGTNTGELFF.

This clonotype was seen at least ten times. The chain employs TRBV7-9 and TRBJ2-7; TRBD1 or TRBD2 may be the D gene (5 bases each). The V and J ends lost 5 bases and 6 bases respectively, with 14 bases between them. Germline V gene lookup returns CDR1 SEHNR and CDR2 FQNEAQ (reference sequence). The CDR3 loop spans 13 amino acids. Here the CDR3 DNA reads TGTGCCAGCAGCCGGACGGGACCGCTCGAGCAGTACGTC. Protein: CASSRTGPLEQYV.

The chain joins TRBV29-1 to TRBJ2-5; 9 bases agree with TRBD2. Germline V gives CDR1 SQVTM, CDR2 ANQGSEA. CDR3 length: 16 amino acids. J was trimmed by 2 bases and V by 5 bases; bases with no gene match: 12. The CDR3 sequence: CSVSGRGGIGQETQYF. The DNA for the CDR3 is TGCAGCGTTTCGGGGCGGGGGGGGATAGGACAAGAGACCCAGTACTTC.

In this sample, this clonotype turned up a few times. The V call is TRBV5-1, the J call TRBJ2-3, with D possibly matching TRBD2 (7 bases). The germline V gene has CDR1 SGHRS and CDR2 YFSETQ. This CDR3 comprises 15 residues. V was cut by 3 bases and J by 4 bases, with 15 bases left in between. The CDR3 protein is CASSSGWGGADTQYF. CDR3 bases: TGCGCCAGCAGCTCCGGGTGGGGGGGCGCAGATACGCAGTATTTT.

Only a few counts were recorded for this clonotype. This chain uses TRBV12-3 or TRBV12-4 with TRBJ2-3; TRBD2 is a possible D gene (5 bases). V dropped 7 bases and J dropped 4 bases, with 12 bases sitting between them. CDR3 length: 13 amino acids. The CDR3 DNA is TGTGCCAGCAAGGCCGCGAGGGCAGATACGCAGTATTTT. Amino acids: CASKAARADTQYF.

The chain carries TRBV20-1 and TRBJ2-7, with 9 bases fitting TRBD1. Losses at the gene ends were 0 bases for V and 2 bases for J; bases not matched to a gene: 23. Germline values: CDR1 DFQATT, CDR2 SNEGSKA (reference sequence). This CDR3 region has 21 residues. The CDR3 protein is CSARDGTGSRTPGLTTYEQYF. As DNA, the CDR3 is TGCAGTGCTAGAGATGGGACAGGGTCCCGCACCCCGGGACTAACTACCTACGAGCAGTACTTC.

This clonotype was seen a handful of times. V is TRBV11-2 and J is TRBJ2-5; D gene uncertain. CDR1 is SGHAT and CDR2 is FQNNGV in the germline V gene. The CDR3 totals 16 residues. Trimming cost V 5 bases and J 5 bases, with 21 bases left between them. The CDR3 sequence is CASSLTFRVETETQYF. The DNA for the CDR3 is TGTGCCAGCAGCCTGACTTTCCGGGTAGAAACGGAGACCCAGTACTTC.

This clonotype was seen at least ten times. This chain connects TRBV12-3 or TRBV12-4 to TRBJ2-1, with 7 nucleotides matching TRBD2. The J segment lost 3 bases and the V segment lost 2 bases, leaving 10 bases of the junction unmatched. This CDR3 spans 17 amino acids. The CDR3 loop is CASSLRVRERGYNEQFF. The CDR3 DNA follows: TGTGCCAGCAGTTTAAGGGTGCGGGAGAGGGGCTACAATGAGCAGTTCTTC.

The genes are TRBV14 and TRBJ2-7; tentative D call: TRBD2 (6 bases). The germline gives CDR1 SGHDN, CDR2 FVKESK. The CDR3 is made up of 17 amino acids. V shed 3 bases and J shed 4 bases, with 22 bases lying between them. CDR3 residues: CASSHVGPGRGSYEQYF. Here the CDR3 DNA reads TGTGCCAGCAGCCATGTGGGACCTGGGCGGGGATCTTACGAGCAGTACTTC.

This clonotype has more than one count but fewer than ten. CDR3 DNA: TGTGCCAGCAGCGTAACAGGGGGTTCCTACGAGCAGTACGTC. Encoded protein: CASSVTGGSYEQYV. J is TRBJ2-7 and V is TRBV7-2; TRBD1 matches at 8 bases. This CDR3 has 14 amino acids. Germline lookup yields CDR1 SGHTA and CDR2 FQGNSA. V lost 5 bases, J lost 1 base, and 4 bases stayed unmatched.